This T cell receptor beta chain is drawn from a study of OX40 agonist ivuxolimab in advanced cancers. The overall study: Intravenous ivuxolimab at 0.01 to 10 mg/kg was given to patients every 2 weeks. Study conclusions and caveats: Relative to CD4+ cells, CD8+ T cells on average had more expanded clones. At 0.1 to 3.0 mg/kg, CD4+ and CD8+ blood T cells expanded clonally by week 6. Among expanded peripheral T cells, antigen specificity went undetermined.

Trimming took 4 bases from V and 3 from J; bases not matched to a gene: 7. This CDR3 is 16 amino acids long. From germline, CDR1 is MNHEY and CDR2 SMNVEV (reference sequence). A word on this clone: The target antigen is unknown.

Profiling relied on immunoSEQ multiplex PCR, and the TCRdb table lists in-frame clones only, not all of them. The sample yields about 76,000 clones, approximately 90% seen once. The receptor's source is an adult with an advanced solid tumor such as melanoma, head and neck, liver or kidney cancer. V gene TRBV27 combines with J gene TRBJ2-2, with 8 nucleotides matching TRBD2. The sample consisted of CD4+ or CD8+ T cells sorted from blood, taken in a trial of the OX40 agonist ivuxolimab. The CDR3: CASSSGGRTYTGELFF. The CDR3 DNA reads TGTGCCAGCAGTTCCGGCGGGAGGACCTACACCGGGGAGCTGTTTTTT.